This T cell receptor beta chain was observed in a study of vaccination effects on CD4 cells after COVID-19. Viral peptide pools were used in the ViraFEST assay to expand antigen-specific CD4+ T cells, and sequencing came afterward. Researchers isolated CD4+ T cells once approximately ten days of culture had elapsed. Convalescent patients had PCR-confirmed SARS-CoV-2 infection between March and December 2020. Concerning this clone itself: Antigen: not known.

Repertoires were generated with immunoSEQ multiplex PCR, while TCRdb's copy carries only in-frame clones and drops some. In the table there are some 56,000 clones, roughly three quarters of which are singletons. The CDR3 sequence is 13 residues long. The ends were cut back, 3 bases at V and 8 bases at J, with 10 bases in the middle. The receptor comes from a human donor who had a prior SARS-CoV-2 infection. The sequencing here drew on CD4+ T cells from PBMCs cultured with HIV peptides, taken before COVID-19 vaccination. Described subset: HIV-1 Nef peptide pool negative control/reference culture. The chain joins TRBV12-3 or TRBV12-4 to TRBJ1-4, with D hard to call. CDR3 sequence reads: CASSFNLGEKLFF. The CDR3 DNA sequence: TGTGCCAGCAGTTTCAACCTCGGAGAAAAACTGTTTTTT.